This entry lists 7 T cell receptor beta chains sequenced from one sample in a study of blood T cell repertoires in COVID-19. Only in-frame clones appear in the TCRdb table, and some are missing; sequencing was by immunoSEQ multiplex PCR. The sample shows some 97,000 clones, 80% of them seen only once. Sequencing input: peripheral blood. The receptors were gathered from a woman in her 70s with acute or convalescent COVID-19.

This clone turned up a few times. The V gene is TRBV10-3, the J gene TRBJ2-1, with 10 bases fitting TRBD2. Trimming took 4 bases from V and 8 from J; bases not matched to a gene: 20. CDR3 length: 19 amino acids. Germline-derived CDR1 and CDR2 are ENHRY and SYGVKD. In DNA form, the CDR3 reads TGTGCCATCAGTGGCGGAGCGGGGGGGCCAGTGGAAAGGGGCGATGAGCAGTTCTTC. It encodes CAISGGAGGPVERGDEQFF.

This chain joins TRBV30 and TRBJ1-2, with 8 bases matching TRBD1. This CDR3 has 14 residues. Germline V gene data show CDR1 as GTSNPN and CDR2 as SVGIG (reference sequence). V lost 2 bases, J lost 4 bases, and 6 bases stayed unmatched. The CDR3 DNA reads as TGTGCCTGGAGTCCTCTCGGACAGGGCTATGGCTACACCTTC. Encoded protein: CAWSPLGQGYGYTF.

V and J are TRBV19 and TRBJ2-5; 8 positions match TRBD1. J lost 2 bases, V lost 3 bases, and 2 bases had no gene match. The CDR3 has 14 amino acids. The germline CDR1 and CDR2 sequences are LNHDA and SQIVND (reference sequence). The CDR3 region is CASSMTGDQETQYF. Written as DNA, the CDR3 is TGTGCCAGTAGTATGACAGGGGATCAAGAGACCCAGTACTTC.

The chain couples TRBV21-1 to TRBJ1-3. TRBV21-1 is a pseudogene locus. The CDR3 sequence is 16 residues long. CDR3 sequence (DNA): TGTGCCAGCAGCAAAGAACGAGCGGCCTCTGGAAACACCATATATTTT. It codes for CASSKERAASGNTIYF.

This rearrangement joins TRBV4-1 to TRBJ2-6; D call uncertain. The CDR3 runs to 16 residues. The germline V gene has CDR1 MGHRA and CDR2 YSYEKL. V gave up 1 base and J gave up 1 base, with 8 bases separating them. The CDR3 reads CASSQASSSGANVLTF. CDR3 in DNA: TGCGCCAGCAGCCAAGCCTCCTCTTCTGGGGCCAACGTCCTGACTTTC.

This clone occurred a few times. The chain has TRBV2 and TRBJ1-3, with D possibly matching TRBD1 (5 bases). The length of the CDR3 is 12 residues. Germline V lookup: CDR1 SNHLY, CDR2 FYNNEI. V was trimmed by 11 bases and J by 3 bases, leaving 11 bases between them. The CDR3 bases are TGTGCCTGCGGGACGGATGGAAACACCATATATTTT. Translating it yields CACGTDGNTIYF.

The chain links TRBV5-4 to TRBJ1-2; TRBD1 might be the D (5 bases). V gave up 5 bases and J gave up 11 bases, with 22 bases separating them. Germline CDR1 reads SGHNT; CDR2 reads YYREEE (reference sequence). This CDR3 comprises 14 residues. CDR3 nucleotide sequence: TGTGCCAGCAGTTTAGGGGACTCCACTTTAAGGTACACCTTC. Encoded protein: CASSLGDSTLRYTF. Supplemented by reference TRBV5-4 and TRBJ1-2, the full variable domain reads ETGVTQSPTHLIKTRGQQVTLRCSSQSGHNTVSWYQQALGQGPQFIFQYYREEENGRGNFPPRFSGLQFPNYSSELNVNALELDDSALYLCASSLGDSTLRYTFGSGTRLTVV.